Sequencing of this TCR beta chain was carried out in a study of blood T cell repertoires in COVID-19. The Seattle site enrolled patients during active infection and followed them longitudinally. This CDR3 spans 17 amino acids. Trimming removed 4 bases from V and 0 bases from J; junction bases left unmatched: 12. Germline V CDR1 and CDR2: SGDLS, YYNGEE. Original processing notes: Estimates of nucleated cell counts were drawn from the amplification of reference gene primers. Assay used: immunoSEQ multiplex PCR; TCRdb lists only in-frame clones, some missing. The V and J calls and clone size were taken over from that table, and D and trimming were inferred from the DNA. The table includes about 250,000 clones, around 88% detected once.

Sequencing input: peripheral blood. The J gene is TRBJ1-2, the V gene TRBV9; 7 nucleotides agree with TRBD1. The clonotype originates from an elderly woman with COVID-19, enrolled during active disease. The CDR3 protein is CASSLLDAGGANYGYTF. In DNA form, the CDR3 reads TGTGCCAGCAGCCTATTGGACGCAGGGGGAGCTAACTATGGCTACACCTTC.